This T cell receptor beta chain was recovered during a study of identical twins. Study observations and caveats: Carriage of fewer insertions was seen in abundant cord blood beta clonotypes, whereas memory repertoires showed none.

TCRdb re-analysed the 5' RACE reads in MiXCR, keeping a single row per CDR3 protein. The data contain 450,000 to 600,000 distinct CDR3 sequences, about 22% of them singletons. To note about this clonotype: Its antigen is not known.

CDR3 length equals 15 residues. Trimming at V came to 0 bases and at J to 6 bases, leaving 4 bases not matched to a gene. Germline CDR1 reads MRHNA; CDR2 reads SNTAGT. In addition, the sample was reused for a study of yellow fever vaccine responses in identical twins. That work contributes: The authors reported partly convergent, partly personalized vaccine responses in identical twins.

The genes are TRBV6-4 and TRBJ2-1; 8 bases map to TRBD1. The specimen was CD4+ T cells sorted from blood. The clonotype originates from a young woman in good health. This chain's CDR3 is CASSDSTGDVNEQFF. The CDR3 region has the DNA TGTGCCAGCAGTGACTCGACAGGGGATGTCAATGAGCAGTTCTTC.